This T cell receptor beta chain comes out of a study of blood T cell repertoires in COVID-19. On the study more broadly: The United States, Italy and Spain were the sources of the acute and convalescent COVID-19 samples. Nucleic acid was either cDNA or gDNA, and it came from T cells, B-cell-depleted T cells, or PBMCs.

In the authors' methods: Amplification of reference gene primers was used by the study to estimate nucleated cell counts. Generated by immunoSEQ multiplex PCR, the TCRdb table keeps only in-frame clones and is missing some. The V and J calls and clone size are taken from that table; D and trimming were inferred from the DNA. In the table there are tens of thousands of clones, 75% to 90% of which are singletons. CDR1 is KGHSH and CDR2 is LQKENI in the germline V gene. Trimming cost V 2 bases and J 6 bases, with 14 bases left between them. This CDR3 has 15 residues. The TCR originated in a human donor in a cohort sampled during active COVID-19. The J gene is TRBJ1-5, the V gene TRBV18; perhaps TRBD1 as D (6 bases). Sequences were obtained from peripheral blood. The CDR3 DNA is TGTGCCAGCTCACCAGGGGCAGGGGATAGTCAGCCCCAGCATTTT. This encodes CASSPGAGDSQPQHF.